These 6 T cell receptor beta chains were all obtained from the same sample, sequenced in a study of T cell responses to AZD1222 COVID-19 vaccine. Some clones are missing from TCRdb's copy, which holds only in-frame ones; the method was immunoSEQ multiplex PCR. The profile covers over 150,000 clones, with about 90% appearing a single time and around 6% taken by the ten largest. The starting material was peripheral blood, obtained on day 0 of AZD1222 vaccination. These receptor sequences come from an adult in good health.

In regard to this clone: Other DNA sequences in this specimen translate into the identical CDR3. V and J are TRBV30 and TRBJ1-5, with D unresolved. The CDR3 spans 13 residues. Germline CDR1 GTSNPN, CDR2 SVGIG (reference sequence). V was cut by 0 bases and J by 4 bases, with 7 bases left in between. CDR3 bases: TGTGCCTGGAGTGTAGACTCGAATCAGCCCCAGCATTTT. Encoded protein: CAWSVDSNQPQHF.

This clone was recorded only once. This chain links TRBV28 with TRBJ2-1, with 9 nucleotides matching TRBD1. Losses at the gene ends were 4 bases for V and 3 bases for J; bases not matched to a gene: 4. Germline assignment: CDR1 MDHEN and CDR2 SYDVKM. The CDR3 is 15 amino acids. The CDR3 sequence is CASSSGTGFYNEQFF. The CDR3 DNA reads as TGTGCCAGCAGTTCGGGGACAGGGTTCTACAATGAGCAGTTCTTC.

In DNA form, the CDR3 reads TGTGCCAGCAGTAGGGGACAGTTAAACACCGGGGAGCTGTTTTTT. Protein: CASSRGQLNTGELFF. V and J are TRBV6-5 and TRBJ2-2; 7 bases agree with TRBD1. V gave up 5 bases and J gave up 2 bases; unmatched junction bases: 5. CDR1 and CDR2 from the germline V gene are MNHEY and SVGAGI. The CDR3 runs to 15 residues.

CDR3 nucleotides: TGTGCCAGCAGCCAGACCGGGACTAGCGGGACCGAGCAGTACTTC. It specifies CASSQTGTSGTEQYF. The chain couples TRBV7-6 to TRBJ2-7, with 13 positions matching TRBD2. The CDR3 length is 15 residues. Looked up from germline, CDR1 is SGHVS and CDR2 is FNYEAQ. The trim removed 5 bases at V and 6 bases at J, leaving 7 bases unmatched.

The chain uses TRBV7-6 and TRBJ1-4, with D unclear. Germline V gene sequence: CDR1 SGHVS, CDR2 FNYEAQ. V was clipped by 2 bases and J by 8 bases, with 18 bases between them. The CDR3 length is 16 residues. CDR3 amino acids: CASSLRLEGRREKLFF. As DNA, the CDR3 is TGTGCCAGCAGCTTAAGATTGGAGGGTCGGCGGGAAAAACTGTTTTTT.

CDR3 coding DNA: TGTGCCAGCAGTTTAATGGCGGCTAGCGGGAGCTCCTACGAGCAGTACTTC. The encoded protein is CASSLMAASGSSYEQYF. V usage is TRBV27 and J usage is TRBJ2-7; TRBD2 aligns across 10 bases. Trimming at V came to 2 bases and at J to 0 bases, leaving 7 bases not matched to a gene. Germline-derived CDR1 and CDR2 are MNHEY and SMNVEV (reference sequence). The CDR3 is 17 amino acids.